The TCR beta chain described here comes from a study of blood T cells in healthy people across ages. Only a few counts were recorded for this clonotype. Using a J-beta primer mix together with a sample-barcoded 5' primer, a second PCR was run for roughly 6 to 12 cycles. Tags on each cDNA molecule came from a template-switch adaptor with 12 random nucleotides. TCRdb fed the 5' RACE reads into MiXCR, producing one record per CDR3 protein. The data show some 760,000 distinct CDR3 sequences, with around a quarter seen just once and roughly a tenth held by the top ten. Per germline, CDR1 SGHRS and CDR2 YFSETQ. This CDR3 has 15 amino acids. J was trimmed by 13 bases and V by 7 bases; bases with no gene match: 17. Donor samples were obtained from healthy Caucasian individuals from Russia, aged about 6 to 95. The sample was also reused in another study, on T cells of mothers and their children. That source adds: Persistent microchimeric T cell clones were not found at ~100 per million sensitivity.

The chain joins TRBV5-1 to TRBJ2-1, with 10 nucleotides matching TRBD2. This receptor was taken from a boy aged 10-17 years in good health. What was sequenced was blood. Written as DNA, the CDR3 is TGCGCCAGCGGTCCCGGGACTAGCGAACATCAGGGACAGTTCTTC. Protein product: CASGPGTSEHQGQFF.